The present T cell receptor beta chain was sequenced within a study of T cell repertoires and HLA-DP antigens. Findings and limits, study-wide: Total CD4+ responders were stimulated by HeLa antigen-presenting cells.

Note on this clone: The antigen is undetermined.

Sequencing was performed with immunoSEQ multiplex PCR; in TCRdb, only in-frame clones are kept and a portion is missing. The sample records 65,000 to 90,000 clones, just under 80% being singletons. The V and J ends lost 7 bases and 0 bases, in that order; junction bases with no gene match: 8. There are 15 residues in the CDR3. Germline V lookup: CDR1 SQVTM, CDR2 ANQGSEA. The specimen sequenced was CD4+ T cells from PBMCs. The chain has TRBV29-1 and TRBJ2-2, with 7 bases that match TRBD1. The receptor was derived from a man in his sixties in good health and CMV-seronegative. The CDR3 is CSARTGTANTGELFF. CDR3 in DNA: TGCAGCGCCCGTACCGGGACAGCGAACACCGGGGAGCTGTTTTTT.